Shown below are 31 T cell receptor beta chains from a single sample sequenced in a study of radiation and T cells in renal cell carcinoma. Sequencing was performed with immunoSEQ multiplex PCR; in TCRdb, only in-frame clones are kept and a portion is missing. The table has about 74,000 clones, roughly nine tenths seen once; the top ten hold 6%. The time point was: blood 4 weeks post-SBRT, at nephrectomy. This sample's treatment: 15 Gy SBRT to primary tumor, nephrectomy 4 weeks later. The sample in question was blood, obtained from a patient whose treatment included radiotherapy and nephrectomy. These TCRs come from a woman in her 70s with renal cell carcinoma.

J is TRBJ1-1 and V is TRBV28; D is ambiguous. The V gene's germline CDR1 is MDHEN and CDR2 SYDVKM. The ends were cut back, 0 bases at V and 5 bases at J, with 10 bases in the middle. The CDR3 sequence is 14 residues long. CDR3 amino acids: CASSLWRIGTEAFF. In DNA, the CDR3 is TGTGCCAGCAGTTTATGGCGGATTGGTACTGAAGCTTTCTTT.

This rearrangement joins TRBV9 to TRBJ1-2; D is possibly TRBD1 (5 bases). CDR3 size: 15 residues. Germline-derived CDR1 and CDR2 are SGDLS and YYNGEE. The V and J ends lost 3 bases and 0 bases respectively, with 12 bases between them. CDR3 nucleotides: TGTGCCAGCAGCGCCACGACAGCTGCTAACTATGGCTACACCTTC. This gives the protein CASSATTAANYGYTF.

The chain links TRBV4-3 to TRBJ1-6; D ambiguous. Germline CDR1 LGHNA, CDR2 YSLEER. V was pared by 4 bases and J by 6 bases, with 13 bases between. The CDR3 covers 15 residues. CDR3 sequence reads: CASSPNRRFNSPLHF. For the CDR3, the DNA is TGCGCCAGCAGCCCGAACCGGCGGTTTAATTCACCCCTCCACTTT.

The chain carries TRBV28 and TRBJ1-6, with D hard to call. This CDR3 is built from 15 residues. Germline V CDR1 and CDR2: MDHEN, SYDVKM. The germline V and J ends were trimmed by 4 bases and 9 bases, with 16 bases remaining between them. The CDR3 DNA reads TGTGCCAGCAGTTCCCCCGAGGGTCCGGGTTCACCCCTCCACTTT. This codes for CASSSPEGPGSPLHF.

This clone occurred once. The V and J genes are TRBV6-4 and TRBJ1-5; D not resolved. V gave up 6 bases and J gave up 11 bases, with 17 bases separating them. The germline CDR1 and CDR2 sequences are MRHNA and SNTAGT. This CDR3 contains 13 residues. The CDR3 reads CASSLNGGLTQHF. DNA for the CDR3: TGTGCCAGCAGCTTAAACGGCGGGTTAACCCAGCATTTT.

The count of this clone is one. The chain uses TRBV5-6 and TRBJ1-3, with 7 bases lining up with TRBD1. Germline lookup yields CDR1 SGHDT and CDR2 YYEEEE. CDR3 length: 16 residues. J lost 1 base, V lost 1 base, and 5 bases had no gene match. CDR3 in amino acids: CASSLLDRSSGNTIYF. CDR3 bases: TGTGCCAGCAGCTTGCTGGACAGGTCGTCTGGAAACACCATATATTTT.

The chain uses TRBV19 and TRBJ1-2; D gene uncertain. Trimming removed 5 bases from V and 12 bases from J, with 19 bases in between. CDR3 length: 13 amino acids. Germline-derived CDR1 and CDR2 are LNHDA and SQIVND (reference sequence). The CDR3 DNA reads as TGTGCCAGTAGTCCCCTGACTGGGTCTCGGGACACCTTC. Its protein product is CASSPLTGSRDTF.

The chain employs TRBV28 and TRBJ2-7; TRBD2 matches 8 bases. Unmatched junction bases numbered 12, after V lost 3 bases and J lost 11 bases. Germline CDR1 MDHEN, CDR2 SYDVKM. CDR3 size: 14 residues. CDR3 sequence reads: CASSFGGARPDEYF. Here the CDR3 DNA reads TGTGCCAGCAGTTTCGGGGGGGCGAGACCTGATGAGTACTTC. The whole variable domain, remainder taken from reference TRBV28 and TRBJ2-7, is DVKVTQSSRYLVKRTGEKVFLECVQDMDHENMFWYRQDPGLGLRLIYFSYDVKMKEKGDIPEGYSVSREKKERFSLILESASTNQTSMYLCASSFGGARPDEYFGPGTRLTVT.

CDR3 nucleotides: TGTGCCAGTATCCCTACAGGTCCGGGACAGGGTAAGTTGGACACTGAAGCTTTCTTT. Translating it yields CASIPTGPGQGKLDTEAFF. The J gene is TRBJ1-1, the V gene TRBV19, with 9 bases fitting TRBD1. Germline CDR1 is LNHDA and CDR2 is SQIVND (reference sequence). V dropped 7 bases and J dropped 3; count of bases not matched to a gene: 21. The length of the CDR3 is 19 residues.

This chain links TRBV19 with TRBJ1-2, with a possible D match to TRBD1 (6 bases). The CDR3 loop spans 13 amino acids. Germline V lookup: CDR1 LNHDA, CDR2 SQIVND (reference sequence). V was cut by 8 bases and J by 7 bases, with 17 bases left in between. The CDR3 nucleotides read TGTGCCAGTTCAACAGGGACGACTGGTGGCTACACCTTC. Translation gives CASSTGTTGGYTF.

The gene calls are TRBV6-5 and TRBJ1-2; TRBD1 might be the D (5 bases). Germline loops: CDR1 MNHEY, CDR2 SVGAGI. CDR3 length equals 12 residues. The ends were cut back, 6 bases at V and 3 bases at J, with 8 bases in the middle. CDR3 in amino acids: CASRGVYYGYTF. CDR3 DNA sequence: TGTGCCAGCAGAGGGGTCTACTATGGCTACACCTTC.

In nucleotides, the CDR3 is TGCGCCAGCAGCGTCAGGGGGCCGGTTGAAGCTTTCTTT. This encodes CASSVRGPVEAFF. V and J are TRBV5-1 and TRBJ1-1; 8 bases align to TRBD1. The CDR3 length is 13 residues. Germline CDR1 and CDR2: SGHRS and YFSETQ. The ends lost 4 bases at V and 7 bases at J; junction bases unmatched: 6.

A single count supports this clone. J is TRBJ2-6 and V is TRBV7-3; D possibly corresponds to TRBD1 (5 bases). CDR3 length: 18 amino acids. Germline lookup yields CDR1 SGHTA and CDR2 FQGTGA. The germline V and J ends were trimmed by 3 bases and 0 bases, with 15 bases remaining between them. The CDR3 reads CASSFRGSSLSGANVLTF. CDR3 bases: TGTGCCAGCAGCTTTAGGGGATCCTCTCTCTCTGGGGCCAACGTCCTGACTTTC.

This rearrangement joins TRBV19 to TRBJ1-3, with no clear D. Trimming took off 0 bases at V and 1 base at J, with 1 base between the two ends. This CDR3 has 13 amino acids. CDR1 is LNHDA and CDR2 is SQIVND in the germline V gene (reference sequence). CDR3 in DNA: TGTGCCAGTAGTATAGAGTCTGGAAACACCATATATTTT. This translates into CASSIESGNTIYF.

As DNA, the CDR3 is TGTGCCAGCAGCTTTCGAGGGACAGGGGGTAACACCGGGGAGCTGTTTTTT. It translates to CASSFRGTGGNTGELFF. This chain connects TRBV11-3 to TRBJ2-2, with TRBD1 matching over 11 bases. V was clipped by 3 bases and J by 2 bases; unmatched bases: 5. Germline V gene sequence: CDR1 SGHNT, CDR2 YENEEA. The CDR3 runs to 17 residues.

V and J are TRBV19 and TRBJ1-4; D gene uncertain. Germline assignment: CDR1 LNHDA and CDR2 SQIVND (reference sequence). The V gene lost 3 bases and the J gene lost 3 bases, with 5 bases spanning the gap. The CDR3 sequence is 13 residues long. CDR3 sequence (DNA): TGTGCCAGTAGTATTTCAGCTAATGAAAAACTGTTTTTT. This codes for CASSISANEKLFF. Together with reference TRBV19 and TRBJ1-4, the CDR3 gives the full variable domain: DGGITQSPKYLFRKEGQNVTLSCEQNLNHDAMYWYRQDPGQGLRLIYYSQIVNDFQKGDIAEGYSVSREKKESFPLTVTSAQKNPTAFYLCASSISANEKLFFGSGTQLSVL.

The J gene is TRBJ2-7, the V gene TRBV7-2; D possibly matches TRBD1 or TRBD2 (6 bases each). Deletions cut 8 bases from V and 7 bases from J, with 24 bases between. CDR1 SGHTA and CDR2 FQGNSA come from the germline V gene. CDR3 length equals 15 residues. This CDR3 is CASRRDPGGAQEQYF. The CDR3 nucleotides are TGTGCCAGCCGGAGGGACCCTGGGGGCGCGCAAGAGCAGTACTTC.

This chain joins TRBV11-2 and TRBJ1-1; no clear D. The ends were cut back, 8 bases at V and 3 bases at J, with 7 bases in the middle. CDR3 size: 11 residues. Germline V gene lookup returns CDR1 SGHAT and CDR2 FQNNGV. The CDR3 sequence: CASGTDTEAFF. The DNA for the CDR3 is TGTGCCAGCGGCACAGACACTGAAGCTTTCTTT.

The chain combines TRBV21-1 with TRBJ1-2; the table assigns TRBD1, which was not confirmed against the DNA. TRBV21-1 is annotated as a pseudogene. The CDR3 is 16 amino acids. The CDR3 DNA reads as TGTGCCAGCAGCAAAAGGGGGACACTAACTAACTATGGCTACACCTTC. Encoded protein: CASSKRGTLTNYGYTF.

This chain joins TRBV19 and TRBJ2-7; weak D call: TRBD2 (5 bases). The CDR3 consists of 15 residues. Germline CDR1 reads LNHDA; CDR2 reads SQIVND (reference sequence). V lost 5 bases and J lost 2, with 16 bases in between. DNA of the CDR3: TGTGCCAGTAGTTCCGGCTCGGGGAACCCCTACGAGCAGTACTTC. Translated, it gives CASSSGSGNPYEQYF.

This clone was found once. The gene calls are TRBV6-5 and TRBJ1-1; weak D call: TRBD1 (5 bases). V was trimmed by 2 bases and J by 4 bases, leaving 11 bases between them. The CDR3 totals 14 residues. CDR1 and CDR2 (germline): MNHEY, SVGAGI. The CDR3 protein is CASSYGGEGTEAFF. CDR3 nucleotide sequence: TGTGCCAGCAGTTACGGGGGGGAAGGCACTGAAGCTTTCTTT.

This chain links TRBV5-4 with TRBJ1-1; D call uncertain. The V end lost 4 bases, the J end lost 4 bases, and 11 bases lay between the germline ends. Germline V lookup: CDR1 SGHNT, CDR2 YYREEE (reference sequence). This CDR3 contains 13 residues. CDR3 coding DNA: TGTGCCAGCAGCCCCCCTTCGGTCACTGAAGCTTTCTTT. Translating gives CASSPPSVTEAFF.

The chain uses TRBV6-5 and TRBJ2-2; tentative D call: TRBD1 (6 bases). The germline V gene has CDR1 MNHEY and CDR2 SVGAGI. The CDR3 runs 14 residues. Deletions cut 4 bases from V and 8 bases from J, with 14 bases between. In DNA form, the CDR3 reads TGTGCCAGCAGTTCCGCACAGAGGGGGGGGGAGCTGTTTTTT. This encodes CASSSAQRGGELFF.

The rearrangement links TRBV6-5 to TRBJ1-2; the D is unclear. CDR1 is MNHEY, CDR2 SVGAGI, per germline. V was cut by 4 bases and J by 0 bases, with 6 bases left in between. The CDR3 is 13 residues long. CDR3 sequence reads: CASSSTPNYGYTF. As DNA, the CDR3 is TGTGCCAGCAGTTCCACACCTAACTATGGCTACACCTTC.

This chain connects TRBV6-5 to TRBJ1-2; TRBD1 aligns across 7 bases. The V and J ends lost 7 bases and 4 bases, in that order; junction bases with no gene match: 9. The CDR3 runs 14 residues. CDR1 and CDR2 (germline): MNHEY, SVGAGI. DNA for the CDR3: TGTGCCAGCATACAGGGGCCAGGGGTCTATGGCTACACCTTC. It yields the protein CASIQGPGVYGYTF.

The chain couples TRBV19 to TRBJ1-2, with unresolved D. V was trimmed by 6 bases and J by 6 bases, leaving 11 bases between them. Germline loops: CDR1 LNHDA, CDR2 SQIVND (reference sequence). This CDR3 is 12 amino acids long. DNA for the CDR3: TGTGCCAGTAGAAGAACCAATGATGGCTACACCTTC. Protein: CASRRTNDGYTF.

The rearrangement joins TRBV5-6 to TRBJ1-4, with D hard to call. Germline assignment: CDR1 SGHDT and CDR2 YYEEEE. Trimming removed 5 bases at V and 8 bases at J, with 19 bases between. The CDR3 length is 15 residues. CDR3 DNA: TGTGCCAGCAGTCGGCGGACTCGCCTGGGGGAAAAACTGTTTTTT. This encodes CASSRRTRLGEKLFF.

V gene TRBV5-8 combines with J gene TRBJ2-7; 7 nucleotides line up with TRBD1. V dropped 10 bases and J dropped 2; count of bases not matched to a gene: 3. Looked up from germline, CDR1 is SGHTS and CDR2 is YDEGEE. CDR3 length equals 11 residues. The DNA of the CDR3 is TGTGCCCCGGGACAGACCTACGAGCAGTACTTC. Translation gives CAPGQTYEQYF.

The CDR3 is CASSPRGRNYNEQFF. In nucleotides, the CDR3 is TGTGCCAGCAGCCCTCGGGGTCGCAACTACAATGAGCAGTTCTTC. This rearrangement joins TRBV7-2 to TRBJ2-1; D may be TRBD2 (5 bases). The CDR3 length is 15 residues. Germline CDR1 and CDR2: SGHTA and FQGNSA. The V end was cut by 5 bases, the J end by 3 bases, with 14 bases between. The full variable domain, with the rest looked up from reference TRBV7-2 and TRBJ2-1, is GAGVSQSPSNKVTEKGKDVELRCDPISGHTALYWYRQSLGQGLEFLIYFQGNSAPDKSGLPSDRFSAERTGGSVSTLTIQRTQQEDSAVYLCASSPRGRNYNEQFFGPGTRLTVL.

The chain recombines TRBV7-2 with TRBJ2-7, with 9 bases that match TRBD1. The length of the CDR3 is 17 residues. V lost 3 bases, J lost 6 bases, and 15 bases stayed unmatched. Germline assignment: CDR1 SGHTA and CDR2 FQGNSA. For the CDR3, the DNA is TGTGCCAGCAGCTTTTCGCGTTTTAGGACAGGGGCTAGCGAGCAGTACTTC. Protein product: CASSFSRFRTGASEQYF.

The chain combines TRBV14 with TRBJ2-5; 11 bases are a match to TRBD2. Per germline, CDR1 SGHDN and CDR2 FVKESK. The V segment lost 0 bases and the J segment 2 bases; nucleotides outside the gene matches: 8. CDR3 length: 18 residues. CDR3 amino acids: CASSQDRLAGGRQETQYF. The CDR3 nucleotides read TGTGCCAGCAGCCAAGATAGGCTAGCGGGGGGTCGGCAAGAGACCCAGTACTTC.